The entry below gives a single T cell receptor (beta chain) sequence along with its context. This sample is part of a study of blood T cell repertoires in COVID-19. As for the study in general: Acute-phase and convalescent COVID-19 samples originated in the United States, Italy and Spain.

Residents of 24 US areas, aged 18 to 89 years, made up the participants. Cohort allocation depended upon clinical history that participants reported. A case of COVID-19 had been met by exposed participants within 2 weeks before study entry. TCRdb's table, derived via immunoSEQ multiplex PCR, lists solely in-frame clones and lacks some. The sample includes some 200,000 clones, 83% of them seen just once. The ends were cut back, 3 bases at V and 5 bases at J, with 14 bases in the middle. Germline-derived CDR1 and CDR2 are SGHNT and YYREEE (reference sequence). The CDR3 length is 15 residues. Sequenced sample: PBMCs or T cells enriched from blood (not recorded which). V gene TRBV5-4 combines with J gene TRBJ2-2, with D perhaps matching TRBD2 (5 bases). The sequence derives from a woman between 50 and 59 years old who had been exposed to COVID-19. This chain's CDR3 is CASSSGAGRTGELFF. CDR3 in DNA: TGTGCCAGCAGCTCAGGTGCGGGTAGGACCGGGGAGCTGTTTTTT.